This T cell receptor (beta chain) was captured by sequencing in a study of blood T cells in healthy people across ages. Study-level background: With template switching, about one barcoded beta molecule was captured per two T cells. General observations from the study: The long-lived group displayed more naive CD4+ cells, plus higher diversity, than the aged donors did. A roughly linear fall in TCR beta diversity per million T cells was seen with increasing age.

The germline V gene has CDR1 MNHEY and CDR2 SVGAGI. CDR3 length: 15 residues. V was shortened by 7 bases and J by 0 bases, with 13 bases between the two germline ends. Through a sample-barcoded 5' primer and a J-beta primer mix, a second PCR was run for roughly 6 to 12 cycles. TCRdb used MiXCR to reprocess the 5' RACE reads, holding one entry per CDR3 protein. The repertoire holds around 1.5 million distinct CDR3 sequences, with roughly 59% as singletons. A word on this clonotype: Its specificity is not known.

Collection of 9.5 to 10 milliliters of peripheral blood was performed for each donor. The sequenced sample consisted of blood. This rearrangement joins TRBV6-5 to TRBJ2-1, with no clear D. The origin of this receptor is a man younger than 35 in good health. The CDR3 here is CASKGRNSSYNEQFF. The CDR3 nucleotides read TGTGCCAGCAAAGGGCGGAATAGCTCCTACAATGAGCAGTTCTTC.